This paragraph covers one TCR beta chain sequence. Its antigen is undetermined. Measured with immunoSEQ multiplex PCR; TCRdb has only the in-frame clones, and not every one. The data show roughly 64,000 clones, with 87% seen just once and roughly 13% held by the top ten. This sample is part of a study of lymphopenia after photon versus proton radiotherapy. V dropped 8 bases and J dropped 0; count of bases not matched to a gene: 14. This CDR3 region has 19 residues. Germline values: CDR1 LNHDA, CDR2 SQIVND (reference sequence). Overall study findings and caveats: After the lymphocyte nadir, photon-treated repertoires showed oligoclonal expansion, especially of CD8+ Temra cells. A bigger post-nadir fall in TCR diversity correlated inversely with survival time in deceased patients. Proton therapy kept repertoires fairly stable, unlike photons, which gained effector/memory cells.

This TCR was sampled from a man of 80 years or more with esophageal cancer. V gene TRBV19 combines with J gene TRBJ2-6, with 9 bases identical to TRBD1. The sample was peripheral blood, taken from a patient treated with proton-based radiotherapy. The CDR3, as DNA: TGTGCCAGTCAAACCGTCCCGGGACAGGGCTTCTCTGGGGCCAACGTCCTGACTTTC. Its protein is CASQTVPGQGFSGANVLTF.